A selection of T cell receptor beta chains follows, all from one sample in a study of blood T cell repertoires in COVID-19. Using immunoSEQ multiplex PCR, the repertoire was profiled, and TCRdb retains in-frame clones only, with some absent. This sample has 50,000 to 60,000 clones; 80% to 90% occur once, and the top ten carry approximately 3.6%. The sequenced sample consisted of peripheral blood. The receptor source for this set is a man aged 35 to 55 with COVID-19, enrolled during active disease. CDR3s include the opening cysteine and the closing phenylalanine or tryptophan. Each record gives: D gene, V gene, J gene, clone size, CDR3 DNA, CDR3 protein. A D gene is named only where the DNA matches it firmly. The size of a clone is reported for some rows only, either as once, few or many, or as a class for expanded clones.

.,TRBV7-2,TRBJ2-4,.,TGTGCCAGCAGCTACCGACAGACTCTGGCCAAAAACATTCAGTACTTC,CASSYRQTLAKNIQYF
TRBD2,TRBV27,TRBJ2-2,.,TGTGCCAGCAGTTTAGTAGCGGGGGGTAACACCGGGGAGCTGTTTTTT,CASSLVAGGNTGELFF
.,TRBV5-5,TRBJ1-1,.,TGTGCCAGCAGCTTGGGGCAGGCTTCTGAAGCTTTCTTT,CASSLGQASEAFF
TRBD2,TRBV2,TRBJ2-1,.,TGTGCCAGCAGCATAAGCGGGGGGGCTAGAGATGAGCAGTTCTTC,CASSISGGARDEQFF
.,TRBV28,TRBJ2-7,.,TGTGCCAGCAGTTTACAGGGCTTGGGCGAGCAGTACTTC,CASSLQGLGEQYF
.,TRBV29-1,TRBJ2-2,.,TGCAGCGGATCGTCGGGCACCGGGGAGCTGTTTTTT,CSGSSGTGELFF
.,TRBV30,TRBJ2-5,.,TGTGCCTGGAGGGCAGGGGAAGTAGTCCAAGAGACCCAGTACTTC,CAWRAGEVVQETQYF
TRBD2,TRBV27,TRBJ2-1,.,TGTGCCAGCAGTTCCCCGGGGGGGCGGGGTAATGAGCAGTTCTTC,CASSSPGGRGNEQFF
TRBD1,TRBV19,TRBJ2-7,.,TGTGCCAGTACCCCGGGACAGGGGGTAGCCTACGAGCAGTACTTC,CASTPGQGVAYEQYF
.,TRBV5-8,TRBJ1-5,.,TGTGCCAGCAGGGAAGGGACAAGAAATCAGCCCCAGCATTTT,CASREGTRNQPQHF
TRBD1,TRBV5-1,TRBJ1-2,.,TGCGCCAGCAGCCCCGGAGGGACAGGGAACTATGGCTACACCTTC,CASSPGGTGNYGYTF
.,TRBV9,TRBJ1-4,.,TGTGCCAGCAGCGTAGCTGGGGGGGATGCTCATGAAAAACTGTTTTTT,CASSVAGGDAHEKLFF
TRBD1,TRBV3-1/TRBV3-2,TRBJ2-7,.,TGTGCCAGCAGCCAAGGGACAGGTGCCTACGAGCAGTACTTC,CASSQGTGAYEQYF
TRBD2,TRBV5-6,TRBJ2-5,.,TGTGCCAGCAGCTTGGAGGCGGGGGAGGAGACCCAGTACTTC,CASSLEAGEETQYF
.,TRBV12-3/TRBV12-4,TRBJ2-7,once,TGTGCCAGCAGTTCAGGCCTGACGGACGAGCAGTACTTC,CASSSGLTDEQYF
.,TRBV10-3,TRBJ2-2,.,TGTGCCATCAATTCGGTTTACACCGGGGAGCTGTTTTTT,CAINSVYTGELFF
.,TRBV28,TRBJ1-2,.,TGTGCCAGCGCCGGTCGGGGCTACACCTTC,CASAGRGYTF
TRBD1,TRBV5-1,TRBJ2-3,.,TGCGCCAGCAGCCACGGACAGGGGGCCGGTCGGGGCACAGATACGCAGTATTTT,CASSHGQGAGRGTDTQYF
.,TRBV5-6,TRBJ1-6,.,TGTGCCAGCAGCTTGGTGCGGGGTTCCTATAATTCACCCCTCCACTTT,CASSLVRGSYNSPLHF
.,TRBV3-1/TRBV3-2,TRBJ2-7,.,TGTGCCAGCAGCCTCCGGACTGTCTACGAGCAGTACTTC,CASSLRTVYEQYF
.,TRBV10-3,TRBJ1-4,.,TGTGCCATCAGTGAGTCGACAGTCGGGAAACTGTTTTTT,CAISESTVGKLFF
TRBD1,TRBV19,TRBJ1-2,.,TGTGCCACCCTAGGACAGGACTATGGCTACACCTTC,CATLGQDYGYTF
.,TRBV7-9,TRBJ2-2,.,TGTGCCAGCAGCCAGCAGGGGCTGCCCGGGGAGCTGTTTTTT,CASSQQGLPGELFF
TRBD1,TRBV6-6,TRBJ1-2,once,TGTGCCAGCAGTCCCGGGACAGCTTCTGGGAACTATGGCTACACCTTC,CASSPGTASGNYGYTF
TRBD1,TRBV7-9,TRBJ2-1,.,TGTGCCAGCAGCACAGGGGGTTCCTACAATGAGCAGTTCTTC,CASSTGGSYNEQFF
TRBD2,TRBV27,TRBJ2-1,.,TGTGCCAGCAGTTTATCAGGGACTAGCTACAATGAGCAGTTCTTC,CASSLSGTSYNEQFF
.,TRBV7-9,TRBJ2-1,.,TGTGCCAGCAGCGTTCCGAGTGGTCAGCAGTTCTTC,CASSVPSGQQFF
TRBD2,TRBV9,TRBJ2-3,.,TGTGCCAGCAGCGTACTAATTAGCGGGAGCATCGATACGCAGTATTTT,CASSVLISGSIDTQYF
TRBD1,TRBV30,TRBJ1-2,.,TGTGCCTGGAGTAACAGCCAGGGGGCCTATGGCTACACCTTC,CAWSNSQGAYGYTF
TRBD1,TRBV9,TRBJ1-6,.,TGTGCCAGCAGCGTTGGACCGGGACAGGAATCACCCCTCCACTTT,CASSVGPGQESPLHF
.,TRBV5-1,TRBJ2-7,.,TGCGCCAGCAGCTCCCCCCTAGGGCTAGCACCCTACGAGCAGTACTTC,CASSSPLGLAPYEQYF
.,TRBV11-2,TRBJ2-7,once,TGTGCCAGCAGCTTAGGGGGCAGGGTTAGGGACGAGCAGTACTTC,CASSLGGRVRDEQYF